This T cell receptor (beta chain) comes out of a study of sequential checkpoint blockade in melanoma. Germline CDR1 reads MDHEN; CDR2 reads SYDVKM. With V trimmed by 5 bases and J by 6 bases, 7 bases remained unmatched. This CDR3 is 14 amino acids long. This sample's treatment: randomized to nivolumab then ipilimumab (arm A) or the reverse (arm B). None of the patients previously received DNA-damaging chemotherapy. Sorted cells were live CD3+CD8+, lacking CD19 and CD56, from PBMCs. This table comes from immunoSEQ multiplex PCR, and its TCRdb copy is limited to in-frame clones, with some not included. The data show about 21,000 clones, 75% to 85% seen once.

The chain couples TRBV28 to TRBJ1-1, with 9 bases lining up with TRBD1. This receptor was obtained from a human donor with melanoma. This material consisted of CD8+ T cells sorted from blood (inferred from file names), taken from a patient given nivolumab and ipilimumab in sequence. The CDR3 coding sequence is TGTGCCAGCAGTGAGACAGGGGGGGGGCCTGAAGCTTTCTTT. As protein: CASSETGGGPEAFF.